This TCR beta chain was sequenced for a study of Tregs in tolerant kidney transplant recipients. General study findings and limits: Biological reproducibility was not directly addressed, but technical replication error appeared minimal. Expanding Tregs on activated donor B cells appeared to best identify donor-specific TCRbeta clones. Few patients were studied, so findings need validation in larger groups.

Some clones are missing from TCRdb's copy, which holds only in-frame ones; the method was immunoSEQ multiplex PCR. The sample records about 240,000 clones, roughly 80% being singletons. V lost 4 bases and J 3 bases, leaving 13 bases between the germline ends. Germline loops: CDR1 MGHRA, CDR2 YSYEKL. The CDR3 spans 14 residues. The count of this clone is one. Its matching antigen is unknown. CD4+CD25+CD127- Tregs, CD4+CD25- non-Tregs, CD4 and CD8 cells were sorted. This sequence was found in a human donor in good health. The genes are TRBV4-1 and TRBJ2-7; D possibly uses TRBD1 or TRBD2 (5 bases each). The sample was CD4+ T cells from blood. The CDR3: CASSLGVAYYEQYF. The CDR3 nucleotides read TGCGCCAGCAGCCTGGGGGTTGCATACTACGAGCAGTACTTC.